This T cell receptor (beta chain) was captured in a study of response to subunit inactivated influenza vaccine (dated by TCRdb to 2016 to 2019). Concerning the study at large: The study used deep quantitative T cell receptor repertoire profiling to track responses to a trivalent subunit inactivated influenza vaccine. Paper-wide results and their limitations: According to the authors, only a limited number of new T cells may be recruited by each seasonal influenza vaccination.

Preparation of the library involved RT-PCR. The data were produced on an Illumina HiSeq 2500. TCRdb trimmed public reads at Q25 via fastp, called clones via MiXCR and kept in-frame beta chains. Rows are combined by CDR3 protein, so each entry shows the most common genes and DNA. The sample table lists hundreds of thousands of distinct CDR3 sequences, less than 20% of them with a count of one. Of the sample, about 11% is held by the ten largest clones. Turning to this clonotype: Its antigen target is currently unknown. Base qualities were left out, and no much larger clone turns up one base away.

The germline V gene specifies MNHEY as CDR1 and SVGAGI as CDR2. The CDR3 spans 19 residues, from the cysteine through the phenylalanine. The read is trimmed to its CDR3 DNA, 57 bases read in frame from base 1. The V end loses 0 bases and the J end loses 1 base, and a stretch of 16 bases separates them. The chain links TRBV6-5 with TRBJ2-6, with a weak D call of TRBD1 (6 bases match). This sample comprised PBMCs from blood, obtained more than 4 days after vaccination. The receptor was derived from a man aged 45-65 years who received an inactivated influenza vaccine. Donor details come from another sample of the same person, matched by shared clones. The sequenced DNA is TGTGCCAGCAGTTACTCGGGACAACTTTCCCTTTCTGGGGCCAACGTCCTGACTTTC. This translates into CASSYSGQLSLSGANVLTF.